This T cell receptor beta chain appears in the sequencing data of a study of cytomegalovirus exposure and HLA in healthy donors. Germline V gene sequence: CDR1 SGHTS, CDR2 YDEGEE. The CDR3 consists of 15 residues. V lost 0 bases, J lost 0 bases, and 9 bases lay in between. The study, taken as a whole, reports: Follow-up analysis seemed to connect common viral pathogens with several of the most significant clusters identified. Across HLA loci, a later analysis found differing TCR association rates, with DRB1 most and HLA-C fewest. A prior analysis recorded that most TCR beta V segments were productive about 87% or about 30% of the time. Available immune exposure information was restricted to CMV serostatus only.

The PCR was carried out with 60 Vbeta primers and 13 Jbeta primers. Sequencing was performed with immunoSEQ multiplex PCR; in TCRdb, only in-frame clones are kept and a portion is missing. The sample carries more than 140,000 clones, approximately 84% recorded once. A word on this clone: Its antigen is not known.

The origin of this receptor is a woman in her forties in good health and CMV-seronegative. The sequencing sample was made of PBMCs. The chain carries TRBV5-8 and TRBJ1-2; D is unclear. In DNA, the CDR3 is TGTGCCAGCAGCTTGGAGGCAGCGGCTAACTATGGCTACACCTTC. Translating it yields CASSLEAAANYGYTF.